This T cell receptor beta chain comes out of a study of blood T cells in healthy people across ages (dated by TCRdb to 2014 to 2015). As for the study more broadly: In model experiments, roughly one uniquely barcoded TCR beta cDNA molecule per two T cells was captured by template switching. The study measured age-related changes in TCR beta repertoire diversity using deep sequencing normalized with unique cDNA molecular identifiers. The donors were divided into four age groups: young (average around 16 years), middle-aged (about 40), aged (under 70) and long-lived (nearly 85). Donors of different ages were randomly distributed across sequencing lanes to avoid experimental bias. For two donors (one aged 18 to 29 and one aged 80 or older), the study analyzed two additional independent replicas of 1 million unique cDNA reads from the same blood draw. Points the paper makes about the study in general: Observed TCR beta diversity per million T cells fell roughly linearly with age, and a significant reduction was already apparent by age roughly 40. Conclusive comparison of naive and antigen-experienced compartments was prevented by the profiling of bulk unsorted PBMCs. The percentage of naive T cells measured by flow cytometry correlated strongly with observed TCR beta diversity. The CMV infection status of donors was not known, potentially confounding age-related changes in expanded clonotypes. Compared with the aged group, more naive CD4+ T cells, fewer expanded clones and increased TCR diversity were shown by the long-lived group, suggesting age selection. Estimates of total diversity from one million sequenced T cells were regarded as lower bounds and underestimates.

With respect to this clonotype: Its antigen target is currently unknown. At one boundary the junction diverges from the germline segment, which might be a read error.

Based on the germline V gene (reference sequence), the CDR1 and CDR2 sequences are DFQATT and SNEGSKA. From its cysteine to its phenylalanine, the CDR3 spans 17 amino acids. Just the 51-base CDR3 DNA is kept, in frame starting at base 1. Libraries were constructed by 5' RACE. This sample was sequenced with an Illumina HiSeq 2500. A second about 7 to 12 cycle PCR used a sample-barcoded 5' primer and a J-beta primer mix. A template-switch 5' adaptor carrying 12 random nucleotides introduced a unique molecular identifier onto each TCR beta cDNA molecule. Each sample yielded at least 2.5 million CDR3-containing paired-end reads. First-strand cDNA synthesis was performed from all RNA using the Mint cDNA synthesis kit, with priming by a TRBC-specific oligonucleotide. All cDNA was treated with uracil-DNA glycosylase and then went through a first 18-cycle PCR with the universal primers M1SS and BC2_uni_R. Concerning the study's data processing: Each sample was normalized by randomly selecting 1 million high-quality reads, each carrying a distinct molecular identifier. Reads sharing molecular identifiers were discarded rather than binned into consensus sequences. CDR3 identification, clonotype clustering and error correction used MiTCR with a Q25 quality threshold and the strictest error-elimination algorithm. A nonparametric unseen species model with Euler transformation was used to estimate a lower bound on total TCR beta diversity. TCRdb cleaned the public reads at Q25 with fastp, built clones with MiXCR and kept in-frame beta chains. Entries that share a CDR3 protein sequence are merged under the most common genes and DNA. The V and J calls were not made by the authors but by TCRdb's processing. This sample comprises 850,000 to 1,000,000 distinct CDR3 sequences, about 51% of them detected only once. The top ten hold 20% to 25% of the sample.

The roughly 42 donors, aged roughly 6 to 95 years, were systemically healthy Caucasian individuals from Russia. Approximately 9.3 milliliters of peripheral blood were drawn from each donor into EDTA-treated Vacutainer tubes. Ficoll-Paque density-gradient centrifugation was used to isolate PBMCs, with at least 7 million per sample. Total RNA, at least 6 micrograms per sample, was extracted from PBMCs with Trizol reagent. For every donor, an aliquot of PBMCs went through flow cytometry to measure the percentages of naive CD45RAhigh/CD27high T cells. The origin of this receptor is a woman in her sixties in good health. Sequencing input: blood. The chain was built from TRBV20-1 and TRBJ2-3, with 10 bases aligning to TRBD2. CDR3 loop: CSAPLSQTSGFLGTQYF. The DNA sequence follows: TGTAGTGCTCCGCTTTCACAGACTAGCGGGTTTTTAGGTACGCAGTATTTT.